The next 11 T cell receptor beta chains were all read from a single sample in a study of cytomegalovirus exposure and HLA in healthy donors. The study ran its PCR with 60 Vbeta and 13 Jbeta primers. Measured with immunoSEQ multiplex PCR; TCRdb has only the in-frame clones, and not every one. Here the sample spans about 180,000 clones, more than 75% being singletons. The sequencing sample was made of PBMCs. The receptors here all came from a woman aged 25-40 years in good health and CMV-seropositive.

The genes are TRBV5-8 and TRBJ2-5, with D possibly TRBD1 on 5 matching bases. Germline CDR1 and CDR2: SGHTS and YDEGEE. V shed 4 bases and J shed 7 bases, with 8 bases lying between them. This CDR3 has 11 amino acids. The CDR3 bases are TGTGCCAGCAGCCCAAGGGGGACCCAGTACTTC. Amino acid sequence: CASSPRGTQYF.

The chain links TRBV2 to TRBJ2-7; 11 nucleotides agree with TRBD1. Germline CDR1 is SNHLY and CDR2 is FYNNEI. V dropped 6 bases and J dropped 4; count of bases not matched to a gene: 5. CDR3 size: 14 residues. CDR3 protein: CASRGDRGGYEQYF. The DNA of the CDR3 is TGTGCCAGCAGGGGGGACAGGGGGGGATACGAGCAGTACTTC.

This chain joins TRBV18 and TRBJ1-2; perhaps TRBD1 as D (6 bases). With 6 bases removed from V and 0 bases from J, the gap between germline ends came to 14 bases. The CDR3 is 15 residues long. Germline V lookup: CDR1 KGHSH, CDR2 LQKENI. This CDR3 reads CASSLGQRANYGYTF. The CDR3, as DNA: TGTGCCAGCTCCCTCGGACAGAGAGCTAACTATGGCTACACCTTC.

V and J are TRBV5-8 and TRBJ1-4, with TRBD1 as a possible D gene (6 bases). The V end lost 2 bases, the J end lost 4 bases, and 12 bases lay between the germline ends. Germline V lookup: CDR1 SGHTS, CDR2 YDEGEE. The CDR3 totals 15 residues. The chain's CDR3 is CASSFRQALNEKLFF. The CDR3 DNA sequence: TGTGCCAGCAGCTTTCGACAGGCCCTTAATGAAAAACTGTTTTTT.

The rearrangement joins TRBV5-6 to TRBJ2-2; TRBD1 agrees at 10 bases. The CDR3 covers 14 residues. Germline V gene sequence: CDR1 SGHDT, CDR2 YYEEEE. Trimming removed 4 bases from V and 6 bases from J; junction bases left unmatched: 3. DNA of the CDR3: TGTGCCAGCAGCATGGACAGGGGGGCCGGGGAGCTGTTTTTT. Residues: CASSMDRGAGELFF.

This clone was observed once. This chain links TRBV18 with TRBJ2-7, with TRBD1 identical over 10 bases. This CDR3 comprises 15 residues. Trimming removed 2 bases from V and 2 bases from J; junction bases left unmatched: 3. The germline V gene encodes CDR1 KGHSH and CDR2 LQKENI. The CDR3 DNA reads TGTGCCAGCTCACCAACGGGACAGGGGCCCTACGAGCAGTACTTC. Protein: CASSPTGQGPYEQYF. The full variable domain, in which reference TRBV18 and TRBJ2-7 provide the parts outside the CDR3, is NAGVMQNPRHLVRRRGQEARLRCSPMKGHSHVYWYRQLPEEGLKFMVYLQKENIIDESGMPKERFSAEFPKEGPSILRIQQVVRGDSAAYFCASSPTGQGPYEQYFGPGTRLTVT.

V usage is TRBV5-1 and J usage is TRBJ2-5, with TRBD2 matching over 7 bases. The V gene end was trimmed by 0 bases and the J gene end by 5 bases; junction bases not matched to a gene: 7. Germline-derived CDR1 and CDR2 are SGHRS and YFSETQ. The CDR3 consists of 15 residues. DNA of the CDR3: TGCGCCAGCAGCTTGGAGCTAGCGGTGCGGGAGACCCAGTACTTC. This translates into CASSLELAVRETQYF.

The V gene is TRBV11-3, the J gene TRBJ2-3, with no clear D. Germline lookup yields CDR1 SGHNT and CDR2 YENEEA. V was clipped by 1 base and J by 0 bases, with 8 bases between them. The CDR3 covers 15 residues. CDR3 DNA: TGTGCCAGCAGCTTAGGACTGGATAGCACAGATACGCAGTATTTT. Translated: CASSLGLDSTDTQYF.

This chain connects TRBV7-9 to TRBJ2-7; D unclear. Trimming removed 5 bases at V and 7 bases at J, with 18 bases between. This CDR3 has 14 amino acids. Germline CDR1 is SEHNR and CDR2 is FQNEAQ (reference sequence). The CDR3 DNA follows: TGTGCCAGCAGCCCGACTCCGGGTGCTCGGGAGCAGTACTTC. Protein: CASSPTPGAREQYF.

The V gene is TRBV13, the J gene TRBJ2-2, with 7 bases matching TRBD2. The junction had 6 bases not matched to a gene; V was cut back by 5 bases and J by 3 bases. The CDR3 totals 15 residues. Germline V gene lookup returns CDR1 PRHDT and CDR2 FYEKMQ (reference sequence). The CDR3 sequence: CASSPPAGYTGELFF. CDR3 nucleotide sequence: TGTGCCAGCAGCCCCCCAGCGGGGTACACCGGGGAGCTGTTTTTT.

In nucleotides, the CDR3 is TGTGCCAGCAGCGCACAGGTAACTCTCTCTGGGGCCAACGTCCTGACTTTC. Protein sequence: CASSAQVTLSGANVLTF. V usage is TRBV9 and J usage is TRBJ2-6; D is perhaps TRBD1 (5 bases). There are 17 residues in the CDR3. Germline assignment: CDR1 SGDLS and CDR2 YYNGEE. The V gene lost 3 bases and the J gene lost 0 bases, with 13 bases spanning the gap.